The clone carrying this T cell receptor (beta chain) was recorded at least ten times. As yet, its antigen is unknown. This specimen comes from a study of T cells in Graves' hyperthyroidism and ophthalmopathy. CDR1 is LNHNV, CDR2 YYDKDF, per germline (reference sequence). The CDR3 spans 12 residues. V gave up 6 bases and J gave up 5 bases, with 10 bases separating them. Broader study findings: Among thyroid clonotypes expanded above 0.001, most also appeared in blood.

Researchers amplified the TCR beta CDR3 regions from RNA transcripts. The TCR CDR3 first-round RT-PCR relied on the HTBI primer set. TCRdb reanalysed the multiplex PCR reads using MiXCR and keeps one entry per CDR3 protein. The sample yields more than 350,000 distinct CDR3 sequences, more than 12% seen once. The rearrangement links TRBV15 to TRBJ1-1; D is perhaps TRBD1 (5 bases). The origin of this receptor is a young woman with Graves' ophthalmopathy. The sequenced sample was blood. The CDR3 DNA follows: TGTGCCACCAGAGAAGGGGTTACTGAAGCTTTCTTT. It yields the protein CATREGVTEAFF.